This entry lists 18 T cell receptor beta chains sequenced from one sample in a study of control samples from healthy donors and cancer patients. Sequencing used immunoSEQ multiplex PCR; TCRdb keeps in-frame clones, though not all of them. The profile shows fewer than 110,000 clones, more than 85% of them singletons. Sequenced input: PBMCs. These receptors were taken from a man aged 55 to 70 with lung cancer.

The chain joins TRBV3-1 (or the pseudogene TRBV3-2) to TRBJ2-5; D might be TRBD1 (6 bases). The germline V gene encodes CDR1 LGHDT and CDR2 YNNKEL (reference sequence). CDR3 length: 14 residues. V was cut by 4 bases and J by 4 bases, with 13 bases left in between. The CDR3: CASSLNRERETQYF. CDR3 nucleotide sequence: TGTGCCAGCAGCCTGAACAGGGAACGAGAGACCCAGTACTTC.

CDR3 sequence (DNA): TGTGCCAGCAGCCAAGGAATAGCGGAGCAGTACGTC. This codes for CASSQGIAEQYV. The chain is built from TRBV3-1 (or the pseudogene TRBV3-2) and TRBJ2-7; possible D gene TRBD2, 5 bases. Germline CDR1 reads LGHDT; CDR2 reads YNNKEL (reference sequence). Trimming stripped 1 base from V and 7 bases from J, with 8 bases between. This CDR3 is 12 amino acids long.

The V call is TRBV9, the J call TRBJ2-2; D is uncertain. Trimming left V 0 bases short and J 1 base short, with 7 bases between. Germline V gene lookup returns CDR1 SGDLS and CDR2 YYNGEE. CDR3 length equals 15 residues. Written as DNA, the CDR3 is TGTGCCAGCAGCGTAGAAGGGCAGAACACCGGGGAGCTGTTTTTT. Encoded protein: CASSVEGQNTGELFF.

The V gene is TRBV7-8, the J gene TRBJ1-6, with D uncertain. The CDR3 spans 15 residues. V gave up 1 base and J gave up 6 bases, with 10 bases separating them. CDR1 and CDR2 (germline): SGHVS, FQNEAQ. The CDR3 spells CASSLVGFGNSPLHF. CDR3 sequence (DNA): TGTGCCAGCAGCTTAGTGGGATTCGGTAATTCACCCCTCCACTTT.

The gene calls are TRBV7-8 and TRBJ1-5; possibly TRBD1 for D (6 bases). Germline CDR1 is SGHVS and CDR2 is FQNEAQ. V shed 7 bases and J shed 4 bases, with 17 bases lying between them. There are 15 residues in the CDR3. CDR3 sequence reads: CASTYGGGQNQPQHF. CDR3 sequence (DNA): TGTGCCAGCACCTATGGGGGGGGGCAAAATCAGCCCCAGCATTTT.

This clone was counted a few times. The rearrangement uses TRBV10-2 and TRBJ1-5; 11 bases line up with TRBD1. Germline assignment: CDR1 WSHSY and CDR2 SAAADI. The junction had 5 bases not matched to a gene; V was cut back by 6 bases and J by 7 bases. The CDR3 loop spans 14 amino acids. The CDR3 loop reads CASRGQGALQPQHF. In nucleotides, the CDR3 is TGCGCCAGCAGAGGACAGGGGGCTTTGCAGCCCCAGCATTTT.

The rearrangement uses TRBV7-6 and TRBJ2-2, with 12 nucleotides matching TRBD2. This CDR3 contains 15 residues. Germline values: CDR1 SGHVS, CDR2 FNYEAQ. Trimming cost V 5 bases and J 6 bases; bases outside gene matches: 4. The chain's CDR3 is CASSPSGGAPGELFF. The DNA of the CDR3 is TGTGCCAGCAGCCCTAGCGGGGGGGCCCCCGGGGAGCTGTTTTTT.

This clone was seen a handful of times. The CDR3 DNA reads TGTGCCAGCTCACCGCCTGGTCGCCCGAACACTGAAGCTTTCTTT. It is translated as CASSPPGRPNTEAFF. This chain links TRBV18 with TRBJ1-1; no firm D call. CDR1 and CDR2 from the germline V gene are KGHSH and LQKENI. The V end was cut by 3 bases, the J end by 1 base, with 12 bases between. CDR3 length: 15 amino acids.

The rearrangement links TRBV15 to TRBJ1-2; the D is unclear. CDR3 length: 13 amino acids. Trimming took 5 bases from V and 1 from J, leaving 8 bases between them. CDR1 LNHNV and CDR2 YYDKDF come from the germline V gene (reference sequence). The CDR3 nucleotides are TGTGCCACCAGCCCGGACGGTAACTATGGCTACACCTTC. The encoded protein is CATSPDGNYGYTF.

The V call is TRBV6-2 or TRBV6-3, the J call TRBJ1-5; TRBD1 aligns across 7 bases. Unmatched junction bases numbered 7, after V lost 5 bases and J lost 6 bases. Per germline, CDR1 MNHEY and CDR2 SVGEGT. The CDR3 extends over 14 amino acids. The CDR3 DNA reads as TGTGCCAGCAGTCCACAGGGGTTCGGTCAGCCCCAGCATTTT. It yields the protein CASSPQGFGQPQHF.

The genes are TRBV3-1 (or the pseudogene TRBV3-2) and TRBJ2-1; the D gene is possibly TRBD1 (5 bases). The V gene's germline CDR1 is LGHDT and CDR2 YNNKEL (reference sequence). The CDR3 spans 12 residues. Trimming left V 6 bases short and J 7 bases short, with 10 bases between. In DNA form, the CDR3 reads TGTGCCAGCAGAAGGGGCATGAATGAGCAGTTCTTC. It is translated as CASRRGMNEQFF.

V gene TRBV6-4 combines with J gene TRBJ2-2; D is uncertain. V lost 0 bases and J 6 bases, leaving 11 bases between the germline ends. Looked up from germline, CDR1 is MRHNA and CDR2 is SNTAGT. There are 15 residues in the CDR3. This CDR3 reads CASSDSSRLAGELFF. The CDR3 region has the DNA TGTGCCAGCAGTGACTCCAGTCGGCTCGCCGGGGAGCTGTTTTTT.

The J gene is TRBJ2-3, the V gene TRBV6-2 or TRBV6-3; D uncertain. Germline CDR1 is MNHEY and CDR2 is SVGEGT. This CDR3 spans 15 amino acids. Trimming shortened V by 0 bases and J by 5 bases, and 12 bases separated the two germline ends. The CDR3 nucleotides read TGTGCCAGCAGTTACTCGAATGGTTGGGGAGATACGCAGTATTTT. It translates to CASSYSNGWGDTQYF.

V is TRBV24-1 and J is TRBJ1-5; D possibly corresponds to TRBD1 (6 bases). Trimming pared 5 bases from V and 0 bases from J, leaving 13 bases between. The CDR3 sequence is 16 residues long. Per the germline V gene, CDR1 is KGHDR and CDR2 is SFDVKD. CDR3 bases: TGTGCCACCAGTGGAGGGGGTTCTTATAGCAATCAGCCCCAGCATTTT. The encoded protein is CATSGGGSYSNQPQHF.

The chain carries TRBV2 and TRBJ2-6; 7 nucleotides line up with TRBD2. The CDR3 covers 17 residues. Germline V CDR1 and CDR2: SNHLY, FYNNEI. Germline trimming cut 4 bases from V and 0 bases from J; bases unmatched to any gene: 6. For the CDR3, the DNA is TGTGCCAGCAGTGCTCTCAGGGACTACTCTGGGGCCAACGTCCTGACTTTC. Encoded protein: CASSALRDYSGANVLTF.

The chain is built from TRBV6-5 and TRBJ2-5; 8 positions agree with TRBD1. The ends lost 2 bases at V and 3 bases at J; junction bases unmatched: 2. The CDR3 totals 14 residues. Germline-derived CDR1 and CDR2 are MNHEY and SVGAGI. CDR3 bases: TGTGCCAGCAGTTACCTGACAGGGGAAGAGACCCAGTACTTC. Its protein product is CASSYLTGEETQYF.

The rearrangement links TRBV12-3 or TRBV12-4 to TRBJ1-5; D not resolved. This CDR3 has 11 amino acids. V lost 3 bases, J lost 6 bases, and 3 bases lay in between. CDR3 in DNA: TGTGCCAGCAGTTTGAGTCAGCCCCAGCATTTT. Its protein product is CASSLSQPQHF.

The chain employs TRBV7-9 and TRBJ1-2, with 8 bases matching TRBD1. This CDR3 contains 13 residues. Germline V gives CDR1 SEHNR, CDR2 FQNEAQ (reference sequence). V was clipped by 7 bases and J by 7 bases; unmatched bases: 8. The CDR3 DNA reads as TGTGCCAGCACCACCGGTACAGGGGGTGGCTACACCTTC. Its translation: CASTTGTGGGYTF.